The present entry profiles one T cell receptor beta chain with its context. No antigen is known for it. The sample holds no much larger clone one base away, and base qualities are not on file. This specimen belongs to a study of brain T cells in children with intractable seizures (dated by TCRdb to the early 2020s). Context from the whole study: As a first screen for immune gene transcripts, resected brain tissue from approximately 54 pediatric epilepsy surgery cases was run on a NanoString immunology panel. Among the approximately 12 selected surgery cases, eight also had pre-surgery blood sequenced, leaving four with brain tissue only. Paper-wide results and their limitations: The patients' HCMV serostatus was not known, and viral specificity was inferred solely from CDR3 sequence similarity. Sequencing depth differed between pre- and post-surgery blood, so clones missing from the pre-surgery sample may reflect undersampling.

What the time point label conveys for this sample: resected brain tissue, or blood drawn just prior to surgery. Surgery cases with the highest brain T cell transcript signatures were selected for TCR beta chain sequencing of brain tissue and, where available, blood. Patients had been treated with at least one anti-epileptic drug before surgery. The TCR-sequenced patients were children whose drug-resistant epilepsy was caused by tuberous sclerosis complex, focal cortical dysplasia, Rasmussen encephalitis or hemimegalencephaly. Bulk genomic DNA was extracted from unsorted brain tissue and whole blood with the Monarch genomic DNA purification kit. The immunoSEQ assay was used to generate TCR beta chain sequences from genomic DNA. As for the original processing: Any CDR3 sequence that did not begin with the conserved framework cysteine at position 104 was removed by hand. To get clonality, the normalized Shannon's Diversity Index was subtracted from one, giving values from 0 (maximal diversity) to 1 (oligoclonal). Differences in the frequency of the same CDR3 between samples, such as brain versus blood, were assessed with chi-squared comparison-of-proportions tests. Public clonotypes were identified through searches of immuneACCESS, and similarity to known antiviral clonotypes was evaluated with the VDJdb browser. TCRdb carries this immuneACCESS record with in-frame sequences only. Its versions omit some clonotypes, under half of them owing to an unresolved V gene in the studies checked, with the rest unexplained. The DNA was the basis for D and trimming; V, J and clone size are from that table. For this sample there are around 70,000 clones; more than 85% appear just once. Less than 2% of the sample is in the top ten clones.

The germline V gene (reference sequence) yields MNHNY for CDR1 and SVGAGI for CDR2. CDR3 length: 15 amino acids, cysteine to phenylalanine. The only DNA kept is the CDR3, 45 bases in frame from the first base. The junction shows trimming of 0 bases on V and 9 bases on J, and the gene matches do not reach 4 bases of it. This receptor was taken from a boy under two years old with tuberous sclerosis and intractable seizures. The material was peripheral blood, obtained at surgery. The rearranged chain carries TRBV6-6 and TRBJ2-1; TRBD2 agrees with 11 junctional bases. The CDR3 region has the sequence CASSYSSGRAVEQFF. The DNA sequence is as follows: TGTGCCAGCAGTTACTCTAGCGGGAGGGCCGTTGAGCAGTTCTTC.